The clone carrying this T cell receptor beta chain was counted only a few times. Its antigen is undetermined. TCRdb ran MiXCR on the RT-PCR reads and lists one entry per CDR3 protein. This table holds about 520,000 distinct CDR3 sequences, around 25% found once. The data originate from a study of response to subunit inactivated influenza vaccine. Study-wide results and caveats: There was a suggestion from the authors that each seasonal influenza vaccination recruits few new T cells.

There are 13 residues in the CDR3. This TCR came from a man aged 45 to 65 who received an inactivated influenza vaccine. The material sequenced was CD4+ T cells sorted from PBMCs, taken 4 to 6 days after vaccination. The chain recombines TRBV21-1 with TRBJ2-7. TRBV21-1 is tagged as a pseudogene. The CDR3 reads CASSKAAYHEQYF. DNA of the CDR3: TGTGCCAGCAGCAAAGCGGCCTATCACGAGCAGTACTTC.